These 5 T cell receptor beta chains came from one sample sequenced in a study of T cell changes during pregnancy in multiple sclerosis (dated by TCRdb to the late 2010s). Receptor amplification or capture employed the immunoSEQ multiplex PCR assay. Here the immuneACCESS table is served through TCRdb, limited to in-frame sequences with V and J called. Missing clones are a known gap in these copies; in checked studies unresolved V genes cover under half, and the rest lacks a known reason. The sample contains some 74,000 clones, 85% to 95% of them found a single time. Over 2% of the sample is held by the ten biggest clonotypes. The sample in question was peripheral blood, obtained before pregnancy. Receptors originate from a female donor with multiple sclerosis, enrolled in a pregnancy study.

The chain combines TRBV5-1 with TRBJ1-1; the match to TRBD1 covers 7 bases. The CDR3 totals 21 residues. Germline values: CDR1 SGHRS, CDR2 YFSETQ. J gave up 1 base and V 0 bases, and 21 bases lay outside the gene matches. The CDR3 DNA is TGCGCCAGCAGCTTGGTTGGTCCCCTTACCGGGACAGAGACCGCGAACACTGAAGCTTTCTTT. Translation: CASSLVGPLTGTETANTEAFF.

The chain carries TRBV7-9 and TRBJ1-1; D may be TRBD1 (5 bases). Germline V gives CDR1 SEHNR, CDR2 FQNEAQ (reference sequence). The CDR3 extends over 12 amino acids. With 8 bases removed from V and 7 bases from J, the gap between germline ends came to 14 bases. This CDR3 is CASGQGNNEAFF. In DNA form, the CDR3 reads TGTGCCAGCGGGCAGGGAAATAATGAAGCTTTCTTT.

The V and J genes are TRBV13 and TRBJ2-7; no reliable D call. The CDR3 totals 13 residues. Germline V gene sequence: CDR1 PRHDT, CDR2 FYEKMQ (reference sequence). V was pared by 2 bases and J by 2 bases, with 7 bases between. The CDR3 sequence: CASSLRRPYEQYF. DNA of the CDR3: TGTGCCAGCAGCTTACGGCGGCCCTACGAGCAGTACTTC.

V gene TRBV4-3 combines with J gene TRBJ2-3, with 13 positions matching TRBD2. V lost 4 bases, J lost 4 bases, and 5 bases stayed unmatched. This CDR3 region has 16 residues. Germline values: CDR1 LGHNA, CDR2 YSLEER. The CDR3 protein is CASSLTTSGRSDTQYF. The CDR3 DNA sequence: TGCGCCAGCAGCCTTACGACTAGCGGGAGGTCAGATACGCAGTATTTT.

This chain connects TRBV7-2 to TRBJ1-1; 9 bases line up with TRBD1. V gave up 2 bases and J gave up 0 bases; unmatched junction bases: 13. This CDR3 has 19 residues. The V gene's germline CDR1 is SGHTA and CDR2 FQGNSA. The CDR3 sequence is CASSLTGGVFIGMNTEAFF. The CDR3 nucleotides are TGTGCCAGCAGCTTAACAGGGGGCGTTTTCATTGGCATGAACACTGAAGCTTTCTTT.